The TCR beta chain under discussion was sequenced for a study of technical replicates of blood from a few donors. The assay was immunoSEQ multiplex PCR, and TCRdb's table has in-frame clones only and misses some. The data contain tens of thousands of clones, roughly 90% of them singletons. V lost 0 bases and J lost 2, with 14 bases in between. The CDR3 is 16 amino acids. Germline assignment: CDR1 SGHDT and CDR2 YYEEEE. The receptor was isolated from a human donor in good health. Sequenced input: T cells isolated from PBMCs. The rearrangement joins TRBV5-6 to TRBJ2-5, with D perhaps TRBD2 (6 bases). The CDR3 bases are TGTGCCAGCAGCTTGGTCGCGGGACGCACACAAGAGACCCAGTACTTC. Translation: CASSLVAGRTQETQYF.